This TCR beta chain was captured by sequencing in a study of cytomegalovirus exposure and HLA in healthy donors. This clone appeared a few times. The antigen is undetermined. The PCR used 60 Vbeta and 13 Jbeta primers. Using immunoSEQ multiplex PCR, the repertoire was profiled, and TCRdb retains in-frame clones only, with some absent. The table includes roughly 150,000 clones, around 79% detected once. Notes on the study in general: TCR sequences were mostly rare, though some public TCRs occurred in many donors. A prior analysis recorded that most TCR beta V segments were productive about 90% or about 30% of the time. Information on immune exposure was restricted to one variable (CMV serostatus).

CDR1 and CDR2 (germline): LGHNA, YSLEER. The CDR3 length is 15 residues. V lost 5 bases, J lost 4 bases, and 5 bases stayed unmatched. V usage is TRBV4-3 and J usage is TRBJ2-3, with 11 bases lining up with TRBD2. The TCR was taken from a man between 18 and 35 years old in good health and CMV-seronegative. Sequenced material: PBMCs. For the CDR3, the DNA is TGCGCCAGCAGCTACGGACTAGCGGGCTCAGATACGCAGTATTTT. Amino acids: CASSYGLAGSDTQYF.